Below are 21 T cell receptor beta chains sequenced from a single sample in a study of cytomegalovirus exposure and HLA in healthy donors. A multiplex PCR was run with 60 Vbeta primers and 13 Jbeta primers. Here immunoSEQ multiplex PCR was the method, and the copy in TCRdb shows in-frame clones only, minus some. The table includes 70,000 to 95,000 clones, roughly 79% detected once. Sequencing input: PBMCs. These receptors all stem from a woman younger than 45 in good health and CMV-seronegative.

DNA for the CDR3: TGTGCCTGGAGTCTTACAGGGGGAGAGACCCAGTACTTC. Its protein product is CAWSLTGGETQYF. This chain links TRBV30 with TRBJ2-5, with 8 bases aligning to TRBD1. The V and J ends lost 2 bases and 4 bases, in that order; junction bases with no gene match: 3. This CDR3 has 13 residues. CDR1 is GTSNPN, CDR2 SVGIG, per germline (reference sequence).

The chain couples TRBV28 to TRBJ2-1; the D is unclear. This CDR3 is 17 amino acids long. The V end was cut by 1 base, the J end by 0 bases, with 13 bases between. Germline CDR1 reads MDHEN; CDR2 reads SYDVKM. The CDR3 nucleotides are TGTGCCAGCAGTTTATTATTGGCAGGTAGCTCCTACAATGAGCAGTTCTTC. Amino acids: CASSLLLAGSSYNEQFF.

V usage is TRBV28 and J usage is TRBJ2-7, with 9 bases matching TRBD1. Per the germline V gene, CDR1 is MDHEN and CDR2 is SYDVKM. This CDR3 region has 15 residues. V lost 5 bases and J lost 6; bases outside the gene matches: 11. The CDR3 is CASSNPGQGLGEQYF. CDR3 nucleotide sequence: TGTGCCAGCAGTAACCCGGGACAGGGTCTCGGCGAGCAGTACTTC.

CDR3: CASRLGGAVQETQYF. The CDR3 DNA reads as TGCGCCAGCAGACTCGGTGGGGCTGTACAAGAGACCCAGTACTTC. The chain is built from TRBV5-1 and TRBJ2-5; possible D gene TRBD1, 5 bases. CDR1 is SGHRS and CDR2 is YFSETQ in the germline V gene. Trimming stripped 5 bases from V and 2 bases from J, with 16 bases between. This CDR3 spans 15 amino acids.

Concerning this clone itself: Germline is not matched at one junction end, which may reflect a read error. This chain uses TRBV4-1 with TRBJ1-2, with D possibly matching TRBD1 (5 bases). Germline V gene data show CDR1 as MGHRA and CDR2 as YSYEKL. CDR3 size: 12 residues. CDR3 protein: CASSQESRQRYF. CDR3 DNA: TGCGCCAGCAGCCAAGAGAGCCGACAGCGTTACTTC.

The gene calls are TRBV28 and TRBJ1-1; no firm D call. Germline assignment: CDR1 MDHEN and CDR2 SYDVKM. The CDR3 consists of 14 residues. The V gene lost 3 bases and the J gene lost 5 bases, with 13 bases spanning the gap. The CDR3 loop reads CASSFPGFSTEAFF. The CDR3 bases are TGTGCCAGCAGTTTCCCAGGTTTTTCAACTGAAGCTTTCTTT.

The chain links TRBV10-1 to TRBJ2-1; TRBD1 matches at 9 bases. CDR1 WNHNN and CDR2 SYGVQD come from the germline V gene (reference sequence). The CDR3 contains 13 residues. V trimming: 2 bases; J trimming: 9 bases; junction bases outside the gene matches: 2. The CDR3 DNA sequence: TGCGCCAGCAGTGAGACAGGGGGCATTGAGCAGTTCTTC. This translates into CASSETGGIEQFF.

The chain links TRBV2 to TRBJ2-1; 9 bases line up with TRBD2. Losses at the gene ends were 4 bases for V and 5 bases for J; bases not matched to a gene: 9. CDR3 length: 16 residues. CDR1 and CDR2 from the germline V gene are SNHLY and FYNNEI. CDR3 loop: CASSGPQREDNNEQFF. CDR3 DNA: TGTGCCAGCAGTGGACCCCAGCGGGAGGACAACAATGAGCAGTTCTTC.

V is TRBV5-4 and J is TRBJ1-3; weak D call: TRBD1 (6 bases). The CDR3 contains 15 residues. With 4 bases removed from V and 0 bases from J, the gap between germline ends came to 11 bases. Germline CDR1 is SGHNT and CDR2 is YYREEE (reference sequence). CDR3 protein: CASSRQASSGNTIYF. The CDR3 DNA follows: TGTGCCAGCAGCCGACAGGCGAGCTCTGGAAACACCATATATTTT.

J is TRBJ2-3 and V is TRBV5-1, with 7 bases matching TRBD1. V shed 3 bases, J shed 2 bases, and the junction held 9 bases outside the gene matches. The V gene's germline CDR1 is SGHRS and CDR2 YFSETQ. The CDR3 sequence is 16 residues long. Here the CDR3 reads CASSSGRQGSTDTQYF. CDR3 sequence (DNA): TGCGCCAGCAGCTCTGGACGACAGGGATCCACAGATACGCAGTATTTT.

This rearrangement joins TRBV4-3 to TRBJ2-3, with 8 bases aligning to TRBD2. The CDR3 totals 15 residues. The ends lost 1 base at V and 4 bases at J; junction bases unmatched: 4. Germline V gene data show CDR1 as LGHNA and CDR2 as YSLEER. CDR3 loop: CASSQVSGGADTQYF. The CDR3 nucleotides are TGCGCCAGCAGCCAAGTTTCGGGGGGGGCAGATACGCAGTATTTT.

The chain uses TRBV5-6 and TRBJ2-3; TRBD1 aligns across 8 bases. Germline CDR1 and CDR2: SGHDT and YYEEEE. CDR3 length equals 16 residues. The V gene end was trimmed by 2 bases and the J gene end by 3 bases; junction bases not matched to a gene: 8. In nucleotides, the CDR3 is TGTGCCAGCAGCTTATCGTTTACAGGGGGAACAGATACGCAGTATTTT. Amino acid sequence: CASSLSFTGGTDTQYF.

This clone has only a few counts. This CDR3 is CASSEQGANYGYTF. The CDR3 coding sequence is TGCGCCAGCAGTGAACAGGGGGCTAACTATGGCTACACCTTC. The genes are TRBV10-2 and TRBJ1-2; 8 nucleotides match TRBD1. Per germline, CDR1 WSHSY and CDR2 SAAADI. This CDR3 spans 14 amino acids. The junction had 0 bases not matched to a gene; V was cut back by 3 bases and J by 0 bases.

The chain carries TRBV28 and TRBJ1-4; D is undetermined. CDR1 is MDHEN and CDR2 is SYDVKM in the germline V gene. The CDR3 spans 14 residues. V lost 2 bases and J lost 8, with 12 bases in between. CDR3 sequence: CASSLRGEEEKLFF. CDR3 nucleotides: TGTGCCAGCAGTTTACGAGGAGAGGAGGAAAAACTGTTTTTT.

This clone showed up just a few times. This chain joins TRBV30 and TRBJ1-5; tentatively, D is TRBD1 (6 bases). The CDR3 length is 13 residues. Germline V gene lookup returns CDR1 GTSNPN and CDR2 SVGIG (reference sequence). V was trimmed by 1 base and J by 7 bases, leaving 11 bases between them. CDR3 sequence: CAWSAHRVQPQHF. CDR3 coding DNA: TGTGCCTGGAGTGCCCACAGGGTCCAGCCCCAGCATTTT.

This chain joins TRBV5-1 and TRBJ1-2; possible D gene TRBD1, 5 bases. Germline V lookup: CDR1 SGHRS, CDR2 YFSETQ. This CDR3 spans 14 amino acids. V lost 5 bases and J lost 7, with 18 bases in between. CDR3 DNA: TGCGCCAGCAGGCAGACCCCCGGGGACTCTGGCTACACCTTC. The encoded protein is CASRQTPGDSGYTF.

This chain connects TRBV7-2 to TRBJ1-5; a weak D match, TRBD1 (5 bases). The CDR3 is made up of 15 amino acids. CDR1 is SGHTA, CDR2 FQGNSA, per germline. Trimming removed 1 base at V and 1 base at J, with 8 bases between. The CDR3 reads CASSLGGGSNQPQHF. CDR3 sequence (DNA): TGTGCCAGCAGCTTAGGGGGGGGGAGCAATCAGCCCCAGCATTTT.

This clone appeared once. The rearrangement joins TRBV7-9 to TRBJ2-5; 9 bases match TRBD1. TRBJ2-7 explains the end of the DNA better; the J call may be wrong. This CDR3 is built from 15 residues. CDR1 is SEHNR and CDR2 is FQNEAQ in the germline V gene (reference sequence). The CDR3 DNA sequence: TGTGCCAGCAGCATCCGACAGGGGGTTGACTACGAGCAGTACTTC. Protein product: CASSIRQGVDYEQYF.

This clone occurred once. This chain joins TRBV28 and TRBJ2-5; 12 bases map to TRBD2. The germline V gene has CDR1 MDHEN and CDR2 SYDVKM. V gave up 5 bases and J gave up 5 bases; unmatched junction bases: 9. The CDR3 sequence is 16 residues long. Here the CDR3 reads CASSLAGGPARETQYF. The CDR3 nucleotides are TGTGCCAGCAGTCTAGCGGGAGGGCCTGCACGGGAGACCCAGTACTTC.

The rearrangement uses TRBV15 and TRBJ1-2; 7 bases are a match to TRBD1. This CDR3 spans 16 amino acids. V was clipped by 3 bases and J by 6 bases; unmatched bases: 13. In germline, CDR1 is LNHNV, CDR2 YYDKDF (reference sequence). The CDR3 sequence: CATSRAVVLRGHGYTF. The CDR3 nucleotides read TGTGCCACCAGCAGGGCAGTAGTATTGAGGGGGCATGGCTACACCTTC. Complete variable domain (other parts from reference TRBV15 and TRBJ1-2): DAMVIQNPRYQVTQFGKPVTLSCSQTLNHNVMYWYQQKSSQAPKLLFHYYDKDFNNEADTPDNFQSRRPNTSFCFLDIRSPGLGDTAMYLCATSRAVVLRGHGYTFGSGTRLTVV.

The rearrangement links TRBV5-4 to TRBJ2-5; the match to TRBD2 covers 7 bases. The end of the DNA is better explained by TRBJ2-7, so the J call may be wrong. Looked up from germline, CDR1 is SGHNT and CDR2 is YYREEE (reference sequence). The CDR3 loop spans 14 amino acids. The CDR3 loop is CASRQGLEAYEQYF. CDR3 nucleotides: TGTGCCAGCAGACAAGGACTAGAAGCCTACGAGCAGTACTTC.